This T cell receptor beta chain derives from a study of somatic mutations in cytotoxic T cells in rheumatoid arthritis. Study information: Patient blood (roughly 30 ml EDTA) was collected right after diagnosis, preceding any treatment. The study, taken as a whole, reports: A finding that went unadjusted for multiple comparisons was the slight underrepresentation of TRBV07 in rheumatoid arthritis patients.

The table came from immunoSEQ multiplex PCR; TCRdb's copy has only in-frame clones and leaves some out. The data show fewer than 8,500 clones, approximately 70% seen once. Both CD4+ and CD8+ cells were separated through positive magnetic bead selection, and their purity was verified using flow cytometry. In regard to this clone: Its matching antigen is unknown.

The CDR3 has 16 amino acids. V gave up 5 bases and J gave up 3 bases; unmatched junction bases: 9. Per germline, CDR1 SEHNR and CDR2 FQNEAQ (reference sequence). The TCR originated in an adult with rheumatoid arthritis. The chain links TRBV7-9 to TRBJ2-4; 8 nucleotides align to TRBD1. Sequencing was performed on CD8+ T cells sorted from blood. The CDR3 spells CASSQGAGRVKNIQYF. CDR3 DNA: TGTGCCAGCAGCCAGGGGGCAGGGCGAGTCAAAAACATTCAGTACTTC.